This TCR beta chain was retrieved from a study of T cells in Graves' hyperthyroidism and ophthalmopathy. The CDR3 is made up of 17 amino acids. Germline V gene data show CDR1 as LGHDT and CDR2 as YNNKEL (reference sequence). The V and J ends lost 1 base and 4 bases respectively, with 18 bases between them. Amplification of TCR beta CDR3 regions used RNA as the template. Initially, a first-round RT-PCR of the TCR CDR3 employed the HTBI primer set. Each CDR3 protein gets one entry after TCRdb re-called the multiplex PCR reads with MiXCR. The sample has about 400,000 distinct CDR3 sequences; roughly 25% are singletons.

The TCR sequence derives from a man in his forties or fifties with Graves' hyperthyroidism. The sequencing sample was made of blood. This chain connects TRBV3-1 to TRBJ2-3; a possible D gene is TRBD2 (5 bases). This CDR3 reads CASSQVHDPEGPDTQYF. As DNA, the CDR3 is TGTGCCAGCAGCCAAGTCCACGATCCAGAGGGCCCAGATACGCAGTATTTT.